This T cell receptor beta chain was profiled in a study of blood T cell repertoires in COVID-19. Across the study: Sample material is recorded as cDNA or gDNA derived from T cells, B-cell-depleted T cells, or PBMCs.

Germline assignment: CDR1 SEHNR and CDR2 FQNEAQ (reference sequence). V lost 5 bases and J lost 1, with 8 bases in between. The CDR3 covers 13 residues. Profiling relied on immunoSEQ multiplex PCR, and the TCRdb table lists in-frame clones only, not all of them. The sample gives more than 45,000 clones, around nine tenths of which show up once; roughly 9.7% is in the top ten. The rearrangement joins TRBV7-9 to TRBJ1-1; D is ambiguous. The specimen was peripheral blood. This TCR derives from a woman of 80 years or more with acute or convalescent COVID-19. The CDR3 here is CASSPRQNTEAFF. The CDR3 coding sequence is TGTGCCAGCAGCCCCAGACAGAACACTGAAGCTTTCTTT.